The T cell receptor beta chain described here comes from a study of tumor-infiltrating lymphocytes in oesophageal squamous cell carcinoma. Each CDR3 protein is one row after TCRdb ran MiXCR on the PCR reads. Counted here are more than 15,000 distinct CDR3 sequences, roughly 41% occurring once; the ten biggest clones make up roughly 14%. Looked up from germline, CDR1 is SEHNR and CDR2 is FQNEAQ (reference sequence). V was shortened by 8 bases and J by 1 base, with 13 bases between the two germline ends. CDR3 length: 14 residues. The V gene is TRBV7-9, the J gene TRBJ2-3; D possibly corresponds to TRBD1 (5 bases). The sequence came from a male donor with esophageal squamous cell carcinoma. The specimen sequenced was normal esophageal tissue next to the tumor. CDR3 loop: CASSWGSGTDTQYF. CDR3 nucleotide sequence: TGTGCCAGCTCTTGGGGCTCTGGCACAGATACGCAGTATTTT.